This T cell receptor (beta chain) comes out of a study of shared clonotypes between healthy human individuals. Study in general: Per donor, three plates held CD4 naive cells, three held CD4 memory, two held CD8 naive and one held CD8 memory.

The study's findings and limits: Sharing of clonotypes among donors was expected to vary with sequencing depth. Large sequencing depth failed to make sorted-subset sequencing complete, rarefaction showed. Across four donors, naive CD4 shared roughly 5%, naive CD8 over 3%, memory CD4 about 2.5%, memory CD8 around 0.42%.

CDR3 length: 13 residues. Germline CDR1 reads KGHSH; CDR2 reads LQKENI. Trimming shortened V by 4 bases and J by 7 bases, and 13 bases separated the two germline ends. Profiling relied on immunoSEQ multiplex PCR, and the TCRdb table lists in-frame clones only, not all of them. This table holds around 1,100,000 clones, 60% to 80% found once. On this clone itself: The antigen remains undetermined.

J is TRBJ1-1 and V is TRBV18; D unresolved. The sequencing sample was made of memory CD4+ T cells from PBMCs. The sample's subset: CD45RA-negative fraction. This sequence was found in a man aged 18-30 years in good health. Some clones in this sample may be carry-over from other donors' samples. Here the CDR3 DNA reads TGTGCCAGCTCACTCCAAGTGGGGAGTGAAGCTTTCTTT. Protein sequence: CASSLQVGSEAFF.